A selection of T cell receptor beta chains follows, all from one sample in a study of T cell responses to AZD1222 COVID-19 vaccine. Assay used: immunoSEQ multiplex PCR; TCRdb lists only in-frame clones, some missing. This sample has roughly 150,000 clones; around nine tenths occur once, and the top ten carry around 1.6%. The sample here was peripheral blood, taken on day 0 of AZD1222 vaccination. All receptors derive from an adult in good health. CDR3s include the opening cysteine and the closing phenylalanine or tryptophan. A D gene is named only where the DNA matches it firmly. The size field is filled for only some rows; it gives once, few, many or a size class.

d_call: NA
j_call: TRBJ1-2
clone_size: NA
v_call: TRBV5-5
cdr3_aa: CASSPDSSNYGYTF
cdr3_nt: TGTGCCAGCAGCCCGGACAGCTCTAACTATGGCTACACCTTC

d_call: NA
j_call: TRBJ2-1
clone_size: NA
v_call: TRBV3-1/TRBV3-2
cdr3_aa: CASSQDPLGDEQFF
cdr3_nt: TGTGCCAGCAGCCAAGATCCATTAGGGGATGAGCAGTTCTTC

d_call: NA
j_call: TRBJ2-3
clone_size: NA
v_call: TRBV20-1
cdr3_aa: CSASGSTMNTQYF
cdr3_nt: TGCAGTGCTAGTGGCAGCACCATGAATACGCAGTATTTT

d_call: NA
j_call: TRBJ2-3
clone_size: NA
v_call: TRBV7-3
cdr3_aa: CASSLTGGSTDTQYF
cdr3_nt: TGTGCCAGCAGCTTAACGGGGGGTAGCACAGATACGCAGTATTTT

d_call: NA
j_call: TRBJ1-3
clone_size: NA
v_call: TRBV7-9
cdr3_aa: CASSPVSVSGNTIYF
cdr3_nt: TGTGCCAGCAGCCCCGTGTCAGTCTCTGGAAACACCATATATTTT

d_call: NA
j_call: TRBJ1-3
clone_size: NA
v_call: TRBV12-2
cdr3_aa: CASRLAVLSRDRGSSSGNTIYF
cdr3_nt: TGTGCAAGTCGCTTAGCGGTATTATCCCGGGACAGGGGATCGAGCTCTGGAAACACCATATATTTT

d_call: NA
j_call: TRBJ2-7
clone_size: NA
v_call: TRBV6-5
cdr3_aa: CASSYSTGFGYEQYF
cdr3_nt: TGTGCCAGCAGTTACTCGACAGGTTTTGGTTACGAGCAGTACTTC

d_call: NA
j_call: TRBJ2-1
clone_size: NA
v_call: TRBV5-1
cdr3_aa: CASSLAQAYNEQFF
cdr3_nt: TGCGCCAGCAGCTTGGCCCAGGCTTACAATGAGCAGTTCTTC

d_call: NA
j_call: TRBJ2-7
clone_size: NA
v_call: TRBV5-1
cdr3_aa: CASSLVGGLAEQYF
cdr3_nt: TGCGCCAGCAGCTTGGTAGGCGGGCTTGCAGAGCAGTACTTC

d_call: TRBD1
j_call: TRBJ1-1
clone_size: NA
v_call: TRBV6-2/TRBV6-3
cdr3_aa: CASSHVLGEVRQGVLSAFF
cdr3_nt: TGTGCCAGCAGTCACGTTCTCGGGGAGGTGCGACAGGGGGTTCTGTCGGCTTTCTTT

d_call: TRBD2
j_call: TRBJ2-6
clone_size: NA
v_call: TRBV7-3
cdr3_aa: CASSLKLAGASGANVLTF
cdr3_nt: TGTGCCAGCAGCTTAAAGCTAGCGGGAGCTTCTGGGGCCAACGTCCTGACTTTC

d_call: TRBD1
j_call: TRBJ2-3
clone_size: NA
v_call: TRBV10-3
cdr3_aa: CAISARQGITQYF
cdr3_nt: TGTGCCATCAGCGCCCGACAGGGGATAACGCAGTATTTT

d_call: NA
j_call: TRBJ2-3
clone_size: NA
v_call: TRBV6-2/TRBV6-3
cdr3_aa: CASSYGVLGADTQYF
cdr3_nt: TGTGCCAGCAGTTACGGCGTTTTAGGCGCGGATACGCAGTATTTT

d_call: NA
j_call: TRBJ2-7
clone_size: few
v_call: TRBV27
cdr3_aa: CASSSSSGEGSYEQYF
cdr3_nt: TGTGCCAGCAGTTCGTCTTCAGGGGAGGGCTCCTACGAGCAGTACTTC

d_call: NA
j_call: TRBJ1-5
clone_size: NA
v_call: TRBV9
cdr3_aa: CASSVGSTGGQPQHF
cdr3_nt: TGTGCCAGCAGCGTAGGGTCGACTGGGGGTCAGCCCCAGCATTTT

d_call: NA
j_call: TRBJ2-1
clone_size: NA
v_call: TRBV3-1/TRBV3-2
cdr3_aa: CASSQDGQGGREQFF
cdr3_nt: TGTGCCAGCAGCCAAGATGGCCAGGGGGGGCGTGAGCAGTTCTTC

d_call: TRBD2
j_call: TRBJ2-2
clone_size: NA
v_call: TRBV6-6
cdr3_aa: CASSPTSGGTGELFF
cdr3_nt: TGTGCCAGCAGCCCTACTAGCGGGGGGACCGGGGAGCTGTTTTTT

d_call: NA
j_call: TRBJ1-2
clone_size: NA
v_call: TRBV10-2
cdr3_aa: CASSESSGNGYTF
cdr3_nt: TGCGCCAGCAGTGAGTCGTCCGGGAATGGCTACACCTTC

d_call: NA
j_call: TRBJ1-1
clone_size: NA
v_call: TRBV29-1
cdr3_aa: CSVVRGTEAFF
cdr3_nt: TGCAGCGTTGTGCGAGGAACTGAAGCTTTCTTT

d_call: TRBD1
j_call: TRBJ2-7
clone_size: NA
v_call: TRBV7-2
cdr3_aa: CASSFGTGDEQYF
cdr3_nt: TGTGCCAGCAGCTTCGGGACAGGGGACGAGCAGTACTTC

d_call: TRBD1
j_call: TRBJ1-1
clone_size: NA
v_call: TRBV5-4
cdr3_aa: CASSTGGSTEAFF
cdr3_nt: TGTGCCAGCAGCACAGGGGGTAGCACTGAAGCTTTCTTT

d_call: TRBD1
j_call: TRBJ2-7
clone_size: NA
v_call: TRBV6-1
cdr3_aa: CASSDRTGGHYEQYF
cdr3_nt: TGTGCCAGCAGTGACCGGACAGGGGGCCACTACGAGCAGTACTTC

d_call: NA
j_call: TRBJ2-7
clone_size: NA
v_call: TRBV25-1
cdr3_aa: CASQKADRSYEQYF
cdr3_nt: TGTGCCAGCCAAAAAGCGGACAGAAGCTACGAGCAGTACTTC

d_call: TRBD2
j_call: TRBJ2-1
clone_size: NA
v_call: TRBV24-1
cdr3_aa: CATSDSGTSGRFGSYNEQFF
cdr3_nt: TGTGCCACCAGTGATTCCGGGACTAGCGGGAGGTTTGGGTCCTACAATGAGCAGTTCTTC

d_call: NA
j_call: TRBJ1-2
clone_size: NA
v_call: TRBV11-2
cdr3_aa: CASSLEGGYTF
cdr3_nt: TGTGCCAGCAGCTTAGAAGGTGGCTACACCTTC

d_call: TRBD1
j_call: TRBJ1-1
clone_size: NA
v_call: TRBV5-4
cdr3_aa: CASSLNRGYTEAFF
cdr3_nt: TGTGCCAGCAGCCTGAACAGGGGATACACTGAAGCTTTCTTT

d_call: TRBD1
j_call: TRBJ2-2
clone_size: NA
v_call: TRBV6-5
cdr3_aa: CASSQTGLGELFF
cdr3_nt: TGTGCCAGCAGTCAGACAGGGCTCGGGGAGCTGTTTTTT

d_call: TRBD2
j_call: TRBJ2-2
clone_size: NA
v_call: TRBV20-1
cdr3_aa: CSASSGTSGIDTGELFF
cdr3_nt: TGCAGTGCTAGTTCCGGGACTAGCGGGATAGACACCGGGGAGCTGTTTTTT

d_call: NA
j_call: TRBJ2-3
clone_size: NA
v_call: TRBV11-2
cdr3_aa: CASTKSGRTDTQYF
cdr3_nt: TGTGCCAGCACCAAGAGCGGGCGCACAGATACGCAGTATTTT

d_call: NA
j_call: TRBJ1-4
clone_size: NA
v_call: TRBV30
cdr3_aa: CARGARTNEKLFF
cdr3_nt: TGTGCCCGGGGGGCACGCACTAATGAAAAACTGTTTTTT

d_call: TRBD2
j_call: TRBJ2-3
clone_size: NA
v_call: TRBV19
cdr3_aa: CASSRPPSGRVADTQYF
cdr3_nt: TGTGCCAGTAGTCGACCCCCTAGCGGGAGAGTAGCAGATACGCAGTATTTT

d_call: TRBD2
j_call: TRBJ2-3
clone_size: NA
v_call: TRBV6-5
cdr3_aa: CASRRTSSDTQYF
cdr3_nt: TGTGCCAGCAGACGGACTAGCTCAGATACGCAGTATTTT

d_call: NA
j_call: TRBJ1-4
clone_size: NA
v_call: TRBV27
cdr3_aa: CASRRTGNEKLFF
cdr3_nt: TGTGCCAGCAGGCGTACAGGGAATGAAAAACTGTTTTTT

d_call: NA
j_call: TRBJ2-7
clone_size: NA
v_call: TRBV7-9
cdr3_aa: CASSLPPGTARSEQYF
cdr3_nt: TGTGCCAGCAGCTTGCCTCCGGGGACGGCTCGGAGCGAGCAGTACTTC

d_call: NA
j_call: TRBJ2-1
clone_size: once
v_call: TRBV4-1
cdr3_aa: CASSQHPGRPSEFF
cdr3_nt: TGCGCCAGCAGCCAACACCCGGGACGGCCGAGTGAGTTCTTC

d_call: TRBD2
j_call: TRBJ2-1
clone_size: NA
v_call: TRBV7-9
cdr3_aa: CASSPGLAGGLAFNEQFF
cdr3_nt: TGTGCCAGCAGCCCCGGACTAGCGGGGGGGCTAGCATTCAATGAGCAGTTCTTC

d_call: TRBD1
j_call: TRBJ2-3
clone_size: NA
v_call: TRBV18
cdr3_aa: CASRTGAATDTQYF
cdr3_nt: TGTGCCAGCCGCACAGGGGCGGCCACAGATACGCAGTATTTT

d_call: NA
j_call: TRBJ2-2
clone_size: NA
v_call: TRBV5-4
cdr3_aa: CASSPRSGSSRTGELFF
cdr3_nt: TGTGCCAGCAGCCCTAGATCCGGGTCATCAAGGACCGGGGAGCTGTTTTTT

d_call: NA
j_call: TRBJ1-5
clone_size: NA
v_call: TRBV6-5
cdr3_aa: CASSMIRSSNQPQHF
cdr3_nt: TGTGCCAGCAGCATGATACGGAGTAGCAATCAGCCCCAGCATTTT

d_call: NA
j_call: TRBJ2-1
clone_size: NA
v_call: TRBV3-1/TRBV3-2
cdr3_aa: CASSQGIEQFF
cdr3_nt: TGTGCCAGCAGCCAAGGGATTGAGCAGTTCTTC